The rows below give T cell receptor beta chains drawn from one sample of a study of tumor-infiltrating lymphocytes in primary liver carcinoma. TCRdb reprocessed the multiplex PCR reads with MiXCR, giving one entry per CDR3 protein. The sample includes some 43,000 distinct CDR3 sequences, 55% to 75% of them seen just once. The specimen sequenced was liver tumor tissue from sampling region 5. The receptor source for this set is a man in his forties or fifties with primary liver carcinoma and hepatitis B virus infection. The conserved cysteine and the conserved F or W are not part of the CDR3 here. The order of the fields is clone size, V gene, J gene, CDR3 protein. A row's size may be missing; if present it is once, few, many or a size class.

clone size: .
V gene: TRBV5-1
J gene: TRBJ2-7
CDR3 protein: ASSLEAGGIYDQY

clone size: .
V gene: TRBV6-4
J gene: TRBJ2-2
CDR3 protein: ASTEIAGETGELF

clone size: .
V gene: TRBV29-1
J gene: TRBJ2-1
CDR3 protein: SVHPGASSYNGQF

clone size: .
V gene: TRBV5-1
J gene: TRBJ2-7
CDR3 protein: ASSLEAGGIYEQY

clone size: .
V gene: TRBV16
J gene: TRBJ1-4
CDR3 protein: ASSQRRTASNEKRF

clone size: .
V gene: TRBV4-2
J gene: TRBJ2-7
CDR3 protein: ASSPDLIPGYEQY

clone size: .
V gene: TRBV6-5
J gene: TRBJ2-7
CDR3 protein: ASNSKGGTEQY

clone size: .
V gene: TRBV12-3/TRBV12-4
J gene: TRBJ1-1
CDR3 protein: ACSRGTSYEAF

clone size: .
V gene: TRBV13
J gene: TRBJ2-5
CDR3 protein: ASSSLAGVGEAQY

clone size: .
V gene: TRBV5-1
J gene: TRBJ2-5
CDR3 protein: VSCLEVILPQETQY

clone size: .
V gene: TRBV12-3/TRBV12-4
J gene: TRBJ2-3
CDR3 protein: ASSLQDGIDTQY

clone size: .
V gene: TRBV4-2
J gene: TRBJ2-1
CDR3 protein: ASSHTDVSYNEQS

clone size: .
V gene: TRBV6-5
J gene: TRBJ1-3
CDR3 protein: ASRMTEDSYTIY

clone size: many
V gene: TRBV7-9
J gene: TRBJ1-1
CDR3 protein: ASSYQTQEAF

clone size: medium-sized
V gene: TRBV11-2
J gene: TRBJ2-7
CDR3 protein: ASSKQTSSEQY

clone size: once
V gene: TRBV15
J gene: TRBJ2-5
CDR3 protein: ATSRGVVETQY

clone size: .
V gene: TRBV6-6
J gene: TRBJ2-7
CDR3 protein: ASRWRDFYEQY

clone size: .
V gene: TRBV19
J gene: TRBJ2-1
CDR3 protein: ASRMVTSVYNEQF

clone size: many
V gene: TRBV5-4
J gene: TRBJ2-1
CDR3 protein: ASGPNSAGYNEQF

clone size: medium-sized
V gene: TRBV6-2/TRBV6-3
J gene: TRBJ2-6
CDR3 protein: ASSYTSGANVLT

clone size: once
V gene: TRBV29-1
J gene: TRBJ1-2
CDR3 protein: IAARTGLDAGYT

clone size: many
V gene: TRBV7-8
J gene: TRBJ2-7
CDR3 protein: ASSPRQVYEQY

clone size: many
V gene: TRBV10-3
J gene: TRBJ2-3
CDR3 protein: AISGGAGTDTQY

clone size: few
V gene: TRBV11-2
J gene: TRBJ2-7
CDR3 protein: AGSLTDTVYEQY

clone size: .
V gene: TRBV7-3
J gene: TRBJ1-3
CDR3 protein: ASSLSGGFGNTIY

clone size: .
V gene: TRBV7-3
J gene: TRBJ1-3
CDR3 protein: ASSLTGESSGNTIY

clone size: .
V gene: TRBV5-1
J gene: TRBJ2-2
CDR3 protein: ASNFQPAGFTGELF

clone size: .
V gene: TRBV29-1
J gene: TRBJ2-1
CDR3 protein: SDPSGVAYNEQF

clone size: .
V gene: TRBV6-1
J gene: TRBJ2-7
CDR3 protein: AGSEERSYEQY

clone size: .
V gene: TRBV6-1
J gene: TRBJ1-5
CDR3 protein: ASTERGLSNQSQH

clone size: .
V gene: TRBV6-6
J gene: TRBJ2-3
CDR3 protein: ASSWKRDTQY

clone size: .
V gene: TRBV12-3/TRBV12-4
J gene: TRBJ2-2
CDR3 protein: TSSPLAGAAGTGKLF

clone size: many
V gene: TRBV5-1
J gene: TRBJ2-1
CDR3 protein: ASSSGTSANEQF

clone size: many
V gene: TRBV5-4
J gene: TRBJ2-1
CDR3 protein: ASSARGGTVYNEQF

clone size: .
V gene: TRBV5-6
J gene: TRBJ2-4
CDR3 protein: VSRLLGGLGNIQY

clone size: many
V gene: TRBV10-2
J gene: TRBJ2-7
CDR3 protein: ASSAAPAGEQY

clone size: many
V gene: TRBV7-9
J gene: TRBJ1-4
CDR3 protein: ASSPGTGGYVVEKLF

clone size: .
V gene: TRBV11-2
J gene: TRBJ2-7
CDR3 protein: DRSLTDGAYEQY

clone size: .
V gene: TRBV28
J gene: TRBJ2-1
CDR3 protein: ASIPSGSYNERF

clone size: .
V gene: TRBV12-1
J gene: TRBJ2-7
CDR3 protein: ASSLREVAGSISYEQY

clone size: .
V gene: TRBV6-1
J gene: TRBJ1-1
CDR3 protein: ASNELSKGDEAF

clone size: .
V gene: TRBV29-1
J gene: TRBJ1-2
CDR3 protein: SVVREGRGYGYT

clone size: .
V gene: TRBV10-3
J gene: TRBJ2-3
CDR3 protein: AISKSNAGADTQY

clone size: many
V gene: TRBV30
J gene: TRBJ1-6
CDR3 protein: AWSPKRGVDSPLH

clone size: .
V gene: TRBV7-9
J gene: TRBJ2-3
CDR3 protein: ASCLSQAPDTQC

clone size: .
V gene: TRBV6-5
J gene: TRBJ2-1
CDR3 protein: ANRDSYDEQF

clone size: .
V gene: TRBV11-2
J gene: TRBJ2-5
CDR3 protein: GASLDLLETQY

clone size: .
V gene: TRBV6-6
J gene: TRBJ2-7
CDR3 protein: ASSLTRGRGSCEQY

clone size: few
V gene: TRBV28
J gene: TRBJ2-5
CDR3 protein: ASSLIETVQETQY

clone size: few
V gene: TRBV11-2
J gene: TRBJ1-1
CDR3 protein: ASSPWNEGAEAF

clone size: many
V gene: TRBV28
J gene: TRBJ2-3
CDR3 protein: ASSLGQGRTDTQY

clone size: .
V gene: TRBV4-2
J gene: TRBJ2-1
CDR3 protein: ASDRQEGNEQF